This T cell receptor beta chain was recovered during a study of blood T cell repertoires in COVID-19. The CDR3 has 13 amino acids. Trimming cost V 9 bases and J 2 bases, with 12 bases left between them. The V gene's germline CDR1 is KGHDR and CDR2 SFDVKD. In the original processing: Using reference gene primer amplification, nucleated cell counts were estimated. The method was immunoSEQ multiplex PCR; TCRdb's version includes in-frame clones alone and lacks a portion of them. V and J calls and clone size come straight from that table; D and trimming were deduced from the DNA. In the table there are around 180,000 clones, approximately 80% of which are singletons.

The genes are TRBV24-1 and TRBJ1-2; the D gene is possibly TRBD1 (6 bases). Sequencing used peripheral blood. The TCR sequence derives from a woman aged 80 or older with COVID-19, enrolled during active disease. The CDR3 is CATADRRNYGYTF. CDR3 nucleotides: TGTGCCACCGCTGACAGGAGGAACTATGGCTACACCTTC.